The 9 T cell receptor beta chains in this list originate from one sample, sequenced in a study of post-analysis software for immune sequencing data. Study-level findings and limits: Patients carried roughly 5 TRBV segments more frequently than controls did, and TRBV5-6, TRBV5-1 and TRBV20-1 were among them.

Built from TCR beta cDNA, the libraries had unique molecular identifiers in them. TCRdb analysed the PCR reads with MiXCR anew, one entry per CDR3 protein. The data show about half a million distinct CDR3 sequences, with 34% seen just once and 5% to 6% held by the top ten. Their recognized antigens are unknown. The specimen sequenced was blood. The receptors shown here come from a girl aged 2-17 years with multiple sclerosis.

The CDR3 DNA follows: TGTGCCAGCAGCTTAGTCCCAAGGTTCGGCGATGAGCAGTTCTTC. Its protein is CASSLVPRFGDEQFF. J is TRBJ2-1 and V is TRBV7-9; D gene unclear. The V and J ends lost 1 base and 8 bases respectively, with 15 bases between them. This CDR3 is 15 amino acids long. The V gene's germline CDR1 is SEHNR and CDR2 FQNEAQ (reference sequence).

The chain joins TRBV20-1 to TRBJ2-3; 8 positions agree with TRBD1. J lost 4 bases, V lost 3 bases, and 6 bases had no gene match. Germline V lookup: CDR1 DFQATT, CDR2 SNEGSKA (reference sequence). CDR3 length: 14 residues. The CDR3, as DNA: TGCAGTGCTAGGCAGGGGGCCTATTCAGATACGCAGTATTTT. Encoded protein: CSARQGAYSDTQYF.

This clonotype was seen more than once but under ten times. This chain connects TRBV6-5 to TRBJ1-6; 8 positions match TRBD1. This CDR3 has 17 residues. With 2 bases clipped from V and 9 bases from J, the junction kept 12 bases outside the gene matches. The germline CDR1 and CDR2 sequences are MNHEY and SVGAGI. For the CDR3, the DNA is TGTGCCAGCAGTTACCAGGGGGCAGGGGGCAAATTTTCACCCCTCCACTTT. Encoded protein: CASSYQGAGGKFSPLHF.

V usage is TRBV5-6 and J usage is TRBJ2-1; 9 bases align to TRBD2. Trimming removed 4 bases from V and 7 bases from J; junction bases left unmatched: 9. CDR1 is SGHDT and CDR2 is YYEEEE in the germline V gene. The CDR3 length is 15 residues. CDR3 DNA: TGTGCCAGCAGCCCACGAGGCGGGGGGGCTAATGAGCAGTTCTTC. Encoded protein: CASSPRGGGANEQFF.

The CDR3 reads CASSVVAGELFF. As DNA, the CDR3 is TGTGCCAGCAGCGTCGTCGCCGGGGAGCTGTTTTTT. This chain uses TRBV9 with TRBJ2-2; the D is unclear. CDR3 length equals 12 residues. V dropped 2 bases and J dropped 6 bases, with 5 bases sitting between them. Per the germline V gene, CDR1 is SGDLS and CDR2 is YYNGEE.

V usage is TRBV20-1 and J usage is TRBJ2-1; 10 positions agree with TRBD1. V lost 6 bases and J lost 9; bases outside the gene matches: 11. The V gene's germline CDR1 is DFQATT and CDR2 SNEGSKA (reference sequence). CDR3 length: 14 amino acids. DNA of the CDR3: TGCAGTGCCCCCCGGGACAGGGGAGGGGGTGAGCAGTTCTTC. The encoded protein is CSAPRDRGGGEQFF.

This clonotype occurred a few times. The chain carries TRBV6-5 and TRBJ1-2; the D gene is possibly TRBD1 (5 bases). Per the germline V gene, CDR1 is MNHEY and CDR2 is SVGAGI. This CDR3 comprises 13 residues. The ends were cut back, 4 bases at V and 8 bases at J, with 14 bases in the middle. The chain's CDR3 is CASSSARRGGYTF. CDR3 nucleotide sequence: TGTGCCAGCAGTTCCGCTCGGAGGGGCGGCTACACCTTC.

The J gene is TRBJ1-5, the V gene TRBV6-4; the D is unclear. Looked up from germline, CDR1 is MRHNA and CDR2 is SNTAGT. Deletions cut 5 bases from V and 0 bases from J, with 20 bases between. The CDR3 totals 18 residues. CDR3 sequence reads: CASSTAWPVANSNQPQHF. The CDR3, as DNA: TGTGCCAGCAGTACCGCCTGGCCCGTCGCTAATAGCAATCAGCCCCAGCATTTT.

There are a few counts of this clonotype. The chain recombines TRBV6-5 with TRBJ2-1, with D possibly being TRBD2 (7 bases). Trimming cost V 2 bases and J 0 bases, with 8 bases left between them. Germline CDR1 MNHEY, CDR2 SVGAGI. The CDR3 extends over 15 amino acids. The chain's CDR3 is CASSYGGASYNEQFF. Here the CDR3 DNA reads TGTGCCAGCAGTTACGGGGGGGCCTCCTACAATGAGCAGTTCTTC.